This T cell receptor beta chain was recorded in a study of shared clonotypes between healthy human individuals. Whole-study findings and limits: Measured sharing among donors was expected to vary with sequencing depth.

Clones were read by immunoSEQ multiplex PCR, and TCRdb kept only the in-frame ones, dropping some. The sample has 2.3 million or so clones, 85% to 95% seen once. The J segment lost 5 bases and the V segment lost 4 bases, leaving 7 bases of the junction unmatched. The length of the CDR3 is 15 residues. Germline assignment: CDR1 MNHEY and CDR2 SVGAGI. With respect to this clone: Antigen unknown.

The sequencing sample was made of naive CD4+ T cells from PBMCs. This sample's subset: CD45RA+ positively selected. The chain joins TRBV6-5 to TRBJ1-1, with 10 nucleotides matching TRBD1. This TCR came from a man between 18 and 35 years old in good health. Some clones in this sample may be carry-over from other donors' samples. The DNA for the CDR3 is TGTGCCAGCAGTTCGAGACAGGGGGCATCGACTGAAGCTTTCTTT. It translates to CASSSRQGASTEAFF.